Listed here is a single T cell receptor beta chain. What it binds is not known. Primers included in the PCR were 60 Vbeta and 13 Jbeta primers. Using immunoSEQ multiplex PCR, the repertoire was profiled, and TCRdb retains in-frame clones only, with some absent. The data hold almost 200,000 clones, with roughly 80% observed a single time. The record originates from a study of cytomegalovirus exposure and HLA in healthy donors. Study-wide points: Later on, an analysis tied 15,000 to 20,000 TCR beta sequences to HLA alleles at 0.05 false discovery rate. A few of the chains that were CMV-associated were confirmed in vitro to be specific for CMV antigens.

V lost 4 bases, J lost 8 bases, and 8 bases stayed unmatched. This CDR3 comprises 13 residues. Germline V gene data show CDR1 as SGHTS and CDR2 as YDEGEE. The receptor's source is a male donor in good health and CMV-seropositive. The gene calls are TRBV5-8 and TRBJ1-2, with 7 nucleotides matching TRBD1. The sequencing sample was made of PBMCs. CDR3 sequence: CASSPDRAKGYTF. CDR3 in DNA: TGTGCCAGCAGCCCCGACAGGGCTAAGGGCTACACCTTC.